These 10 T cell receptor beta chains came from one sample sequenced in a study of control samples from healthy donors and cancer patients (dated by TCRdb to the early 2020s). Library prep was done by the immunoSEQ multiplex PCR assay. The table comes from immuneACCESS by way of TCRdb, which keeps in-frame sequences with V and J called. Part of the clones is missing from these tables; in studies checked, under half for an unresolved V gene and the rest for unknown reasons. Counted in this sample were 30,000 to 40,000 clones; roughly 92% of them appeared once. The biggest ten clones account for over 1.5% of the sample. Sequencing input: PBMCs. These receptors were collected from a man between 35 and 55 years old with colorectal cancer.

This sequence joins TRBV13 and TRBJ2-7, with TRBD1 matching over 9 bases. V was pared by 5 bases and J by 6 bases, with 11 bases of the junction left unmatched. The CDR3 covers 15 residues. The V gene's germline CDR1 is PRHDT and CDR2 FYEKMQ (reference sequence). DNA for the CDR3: TGTGCCAGCAGCGGACAGGGACAGGGATACGTCGAGCAGTACTTC. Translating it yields CASSGQGQGYVEQYF.

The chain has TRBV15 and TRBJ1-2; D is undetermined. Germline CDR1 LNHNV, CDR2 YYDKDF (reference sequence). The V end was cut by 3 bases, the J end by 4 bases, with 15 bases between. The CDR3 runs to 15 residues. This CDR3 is CATSREAGLGYGYTF. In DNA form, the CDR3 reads TGTGCCACCAGCAGGGAGGCAGGATTAGGCTATGGCTACACCTTC.

For the CDR3, the DNA is TGCGCCAGCAGTGAGTCACGGGGAAATTCCAAGACCCAGTACTTC. Amino acids: CASSESRGNSKTQYF. This sequence joins TRBV10-1 and TRBJ2-5; tentative D call: TRBD2 (5 bases). Germline assignment: CDR1 WNHNN and CDR2 SYGVQD (reference sequence). V was trimmed by 0 bases and J by 6 bases, leaving 14 bases between them. The CDR3 is made up of 15 amino acids.

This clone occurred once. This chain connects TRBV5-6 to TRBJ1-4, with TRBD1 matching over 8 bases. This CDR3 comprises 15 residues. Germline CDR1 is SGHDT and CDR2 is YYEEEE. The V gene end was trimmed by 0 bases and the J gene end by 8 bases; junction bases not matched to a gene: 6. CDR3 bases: TGTGCCAGCAGCTTGGGGACAGGGTTGGAGGAAAAACTGTTTTTT. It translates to CASSLGTGLEEKLFF. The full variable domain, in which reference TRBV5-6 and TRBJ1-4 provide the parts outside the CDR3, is DAGVTQSPTHLIKTRGQQVTLRCSPKSGHDTVSWYQQALGQGPQFIFQYYEEEERQRGNFPDRFSGHQFPNYSSELNVNALLLGDSALYLCASSLGTGLEEKLFFGSGTQLSVL.

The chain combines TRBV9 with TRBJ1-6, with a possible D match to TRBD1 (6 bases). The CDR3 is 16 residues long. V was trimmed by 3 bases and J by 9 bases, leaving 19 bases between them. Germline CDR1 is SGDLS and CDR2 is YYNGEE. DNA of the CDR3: TGTGCCAGCAGCGCCCGCGGCAAACAGGGTATTTCACCCCTCCACTTT. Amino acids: CASSARGKQGISPLHF.

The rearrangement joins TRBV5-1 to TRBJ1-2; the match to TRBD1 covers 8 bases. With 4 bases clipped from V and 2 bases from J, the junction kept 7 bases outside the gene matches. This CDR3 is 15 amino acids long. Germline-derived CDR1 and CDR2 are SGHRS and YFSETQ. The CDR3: CASSQEGTGNYGYTF. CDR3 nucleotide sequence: TGCGCCAGCAGCCAAGAAGGGACAGGCAACTATGGCTACACCTTC.

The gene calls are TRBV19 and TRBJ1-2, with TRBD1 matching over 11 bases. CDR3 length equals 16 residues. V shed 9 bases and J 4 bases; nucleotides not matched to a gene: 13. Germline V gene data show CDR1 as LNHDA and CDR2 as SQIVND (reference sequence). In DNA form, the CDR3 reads TGTGCCAGCAATAAAGGTGGACAGGGGGCCTCCTATGGCTACACCTTC. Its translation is CASNKGGQGASYGYTF. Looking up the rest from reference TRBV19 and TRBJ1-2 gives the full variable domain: DGGITQSPKYLFRKEGQNVTLSCEQNLNHDAMYWYRQDPGQGLRLIYYSQIVNDFQKGDIAEGYSVSREKKESFPLTVTSAQKNPTAFYLCASNKGGQGASYGYTFGSGTRLTVV.

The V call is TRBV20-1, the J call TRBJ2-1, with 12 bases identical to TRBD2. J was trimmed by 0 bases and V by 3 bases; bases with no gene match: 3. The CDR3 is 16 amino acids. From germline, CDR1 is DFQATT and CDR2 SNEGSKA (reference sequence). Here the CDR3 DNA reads TGCAGTGCTAGTACTAGCGGGGGGTTCTCCTACAATGAGCAGTTCTTC. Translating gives CSASTSGGFSYNEQFF.

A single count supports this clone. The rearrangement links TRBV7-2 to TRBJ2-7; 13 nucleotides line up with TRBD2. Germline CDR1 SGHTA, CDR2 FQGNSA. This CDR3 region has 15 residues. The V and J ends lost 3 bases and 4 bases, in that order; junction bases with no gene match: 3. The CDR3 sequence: CASSLGLAGSYEQYF. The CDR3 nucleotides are TGTGCCAGCAGCTTGGGACTAGCGGGGTCGTACGAGCAGTACTTC.

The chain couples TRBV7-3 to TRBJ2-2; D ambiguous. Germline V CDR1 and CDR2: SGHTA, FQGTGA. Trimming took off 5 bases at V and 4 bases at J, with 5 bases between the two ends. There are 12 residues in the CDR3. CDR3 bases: TGTGCCAGCAGCGCACTCACCGGGGAGCTGTTTTTT. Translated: CASSALTGELFF.